The T cell receptor (beta chain) under discussion was sequenced for a study of blood T cell repertoires in COVID-19. V lost 3 bases and J lost 7, with 25 bases in between. CDR3 size: 17 residues. Germline CDR1 and CDR2: MDHEN and SYDVKM. Per the original methods: Amplified reference gene primers provided the basis for estimating nucleated cell counts. Produced via immunoSEQ multiplex PCR; TCRdb's table is partial and in-frame only. The D gene and trimming were derived from the DNA, and the V and J assignments and clone size from that table. The table records some 200,000 clones, 84% of them present only once.

The chain carries TRBV28 and TRBJ2-7, with D possibly matching TRBD2 (5 bases). The clonotype originates from a human donor in a cohort sampled during active COVID-19. The sequencing sample was made of peripheral blood. CDR3 sequence: CASSLDRATDPPGEQYF. The DNA for the CDR3 is TGTGCCAGCAGTTTGGATCGGGCTACCGACCCTCCGGGGGAGCAGTACTTC.